One T cell receptor beta chain is described in this entry. Its target is not known. The sample belongs to a study of cytomegalovirus exposure and HLA in healthy donors. Trimming cost V 4 bases and J 7 bases, with 16 bases left between them. The germline gives CDR1 LGHNA, CDR2 YNFKEQ. The CDR3 runs to 15 residues. Study-level findings and limits: Because they were indistinguishable, some V segments, including TRBV6-2 and TRBV6-3, were excluded.

The study ran its PCR with 60 Vbeta and 13 Jbeta primers. Produced via immunoSEQ multiplex PCR; TCRdb's table is partial and in-frame only. The repertoire holds some 200,000 clones, with approximately 88% as singletons. This clonotype was sampled from a woman aged 50 to 65 in good health and CMV-seropositive. The gene calls are TRBV4-2 and TRBJ2-2; D gene ambiguous. Sequencing was done on a sample of PBMCs. CDR3 sequence: CASSPIPVEIGELFF. The CDR3 nucleotides read TGTGCCAGCAGCCCAATACCGGTAGAGATCGGGGAGCTGTTTTTT.